One sample yielded the 2 T cell receptor beta chains listed below, sequenced in a study of blood T cell repertoires in COVID-19. Sequencing used immunoSEQ multiplex PCR; TCRdb keeps in-frame clones, though not all of them. The repertoire includes about 200,000 clones, 75% to 85% of them detected once, and less than 9.5% sits in the top ten. Material for sequencing was peripheral blood. The receptors originated from a woman at least 80 years old with COVID-19, enrolled during active disease.

The CDR3 sequence: CATSDLRDRGTNEQFF. The DNA for the CDR3 is TGTGCCACCAGTGATTTGCGGGACAGGGGAACCAATGAGCAGTTCTTC. The chain recombines TRBV24-1 with TRBJ2-1; 10 bases are shared with TRBD1. The junction had 4 bases not matched to a gene; V was cut back by 0 bases and J by 6 bases. The CDR3 runs to 16 residues. Germline CDR1 KGHDR, CDR2 SFDVKD.

This clone showed up just once. The gene calls are TRBV30 and TRBJ1-1, with 7 bases identical to TRBD1. V lost 1 base, J lost 11 bases, and 7 bases stayed unmatched. This CDR3 has 12 residues. Germline V gene lookup returns CDR1 GTSNPN and CDR2 SVGIG (reference sequence). CDR3 sequence: CAWSDRGTTAFF. CDR3 DNA: TGTGCCTGGAGTGACAGGGGAACTACGGCTTTCTTT.